These 8 T cell receptor beta chains were sequenced from one sample in a study of OX40 agonist ivuxolimab in advanced cancers. Repertoires were generated with immunoSEQ multiplex PCR, while TCRdb's copy carries only in-frame clones and drops some. The sample lists about 64,000 clones, about 80% occurring once. The source was CD4+ or CD8+ T cells sorted from blood, collected in a trial of the OX40 agonist ivuxolimab. All receptors derive from an adult with an advanced solid tumor such as melanoma, head and neck, liver or kidney cancer.

This chain connects TRBV5-5 to TRBJ2-5; D is possibly TRBD2 (5 bases). Germline-derived CDR1 and CDR2 are SGHKS and YYEKEE (reference sequence). The CDR3 consists of 14 residues. V lost 2 bases and J 2 bases, leaving 10 bases between the germline ends. The CDR3 loop is CASSLAVLQETQYF. CDR3 sequence (DNA): TGTGCCAGCAGCTTAGCGGTCCTACAAGAGACCCAGTACTTC.

This chain connects TRBV7-3 to TRBJ2-3; maybe TRBD1 (6 bases). CDR1 SGHTA and CDR2 FQGTGA come from the germline V gene. Trimming cost V 1 base and J 1 base, with 18 bases left between them. The CDR3 length is 18 residues. The CDR3 loop reads CASSLKKWAGVGTDTQYF. In nucleotides, the CDR3 is TGTGCCAGCAGCTTAAAAAAATGGGCAGGGGTTGGCACAGATACGCAGTATTTT. Combining the CDR3 with reference TRBV7-3 and TRBJ2-3 gives the whole variable domain GAGVSQTPSNKVTEKGKYVELRCDPISGHTALYWYRQSLGQGPEFLIYFQGTGAADDSGLPNDRFFAVRPEGSVSTLKIQRTERGDSAVYLCASSLKKWAGVGTDTQYFGPGTRLTVL.

This clone was detected a few times. The chain has TRBV5-1 and TRBJ2-5, with D hard to call. V dropped 5 bases and J dropped 4 bases, with 6 bases sitting between them. Germline-derived CDR1 and CDR2 are SGHRS and YFSETQ. This CDR3 has 11 residues. CDR3 nucleotide sequence: TGCGCCAGCAGAGAGGCAGAGACCCAGTACTTC. Protein product: CASREAETQYF.

The chain links TRBV7-9 to TRBJ2-4; D remains unclear. Trimming took 5 bases from V and 0 from J, leaving 14 bases between them. The CDR3 spans 16 residues. Germline-derived CDR1 and CDR2 are SEHNR and FQNEAQ (reference sequence). CDR3 nucleotide sequence: TGTGCCAGCAGCCTATCGGGCGGAATAGCCAAAAACATTCAGTACTTC. Amino acids: CASSLSGGIAKNIQYF.

The genes are TRBV7-6 and TRBJ2-3; tentatively, D is TRBD2 (5 bases). Trimming removed 2 bases at V and 7 bases at J, with 13 bases between. Germline V gene sequence: CDR1 SGHVS, CDR2 FNYEAQ. This CDR3 has 14 amino acids. CDR3 amino acids: CASSLRGGRNTQYF. The CDR3 bases are TGTGCCAGCAGCTTACGTGGCGGGCGAAATACGCAGTATTTT.

This clone is a singleton in its sample. The chain carries TRBV12-5 and TRBJ2-2; 9 bases line up with TRBD1. The V and J ends lost 4 bases and 5 bases, in that order; junction bases with no gene match: 5. Looked up from germline, CDR1 is LGHNT and CDR2 is FRNRAP. The length of the CDR3 is 15 residues. The CDR3 DNA sequence: TGTGCTAGTGGTTCGGGACAGGGATGGACCGGGGAGCTGTTTTTT. It translates to CASGSGQGWTGELFF.

This clone showed up just a few times. CDR3 sequence (DNA): TGTGCCAGCTCACCAGGGGACGGTGAAAAACTGTTTTTT. Translation: CASSPGDGEKLFF. V gene TRBV18 combines with J gene TRBJ1-4; tentative D call: TRBD1 (5 bases). The CDR3 runs 13 residues. The germline CDR1 and CDR2 sequences are KGHSH and LQKENI. V lost 2 bases, J lost 7 bases, and 8 bases lay in between.

The chain is built from TRBV9 and TRBJ2-7; unclear D gene. CDR1 and CDR2 (germline): SGDLS, YYNGEE. CDR3 length: 15 amino acids. Trimming took 4 bases from V and 3 from J, leaving 17 bases between them. CDR3 nucleotide sequence: TGTGCCAGCAGCCCAGGTGGAGCAGAGAGCTACGAGCAGTACTTC. Protein sequence: CASSPGGAESYEQYF.